What follows are 30 T cell receptor beta chains derived from one specimen sequenced in a study of response to subunit inactivated influenza vaccine. TCRdb fed the RT-PCR reads into MiXCR, producing one record per CDR3 protein. The profile shows roughly 500,000 distinct CDR3 sequences, about 15% of them singletons. Sequences were derived from CD4+ T cells sorted from PBMCs, sampled roughly 24 months after vaccination. These receptors all come from a man between 50 and 69 years old who received an inactivated influenza vaccine.

This clonotype occurred a few times. The gene calls are TRBV6-5 and TRBJ2-5; TRBD2 matches at 8 bases. The germline gives CDR1 MNHEY, CDR2 SVGAGI. V was pared by 0 bases and J by 3 bases, with 12 bases of the junction left unmatched. The CDR3 runs 18 residues. The CDR3 bases are TGTGCCAGCAGTTACTCCGGCCCCGGACTAGCTGGTGAAGAGACCCAGTACTTC. Translation: CASSYSGPGLAGEETQYF.

This chain uses TRBV12-3 or TRBV12-4 with TRBJ2-7, with 11 bases that match TRBD1. V trimming: 5 bases; J trimming: 2 bases; junction bases outside the gene matches: 5. CDR3 length: 15 residues. CDR3 protein: CASSGQGARTYEQYF. The CDR3 DNA is TGTGCCAGCAGTGGACAGGGGGCGCGGACCTACGAGCAGTACTTC.

This clonotype came up many times. The chain recombines TRBV28 with TRBJ2-7; D not resolved. This CDR3 spans 11 amino acids. The germline V gene encodes CDR1 MDHEN and CDR2 SYDVKM. Trimming cost V 3 bases and J 4 bases, with 4 bases left between them. CDR3 nucleotides: TGTGCCAGCAGTTTCCAGTACGAGCAGTACTTC. Its protein is CASSFQYEQYF.

This clonotype was picked up one time. J is TRBJ2-1 and V is TRBV20-1; 10 bases agree with TRBD2. With 0 bases clipped from V and 7 bases from J, the junction kept 6 bases outside the gene matches. Germline assignment: CDR1 DFQATT and CDR2 SNEGSKA (reference sequence). This CDR3 has 15 amino acids. The CDR3 loop reads CSARESGRAWNEQFF. CDR3 nucleotides: TGCAGTGCTAGAGAAAGCGGGAGGGCCTGGAATGAGCAGTTCTTC.

This clonotype was seen only a few times. This sequence joins TRBV5-1 and TRBJ2-5, with 11 bases that match TRBD2. This CDR3 is built from 16 residues. CDR1 and CDR2 from the germline V gene are SGHRS and YFSETQ. The junction had 12 bases not matched to a gene; V was cut back by 6 bases and J by 5 bases. The CDR3 loop reads CASTLAGGPFGETQYF. The CDR3 region has the DNA TGCGCCAGCACCTTAGCGGGAGGGCCGTTCGGCGAGACCCAGTACTTC.

This clonotype was seen only a few times. The J gene is TRBJ1-4, the V gene TRBV7-9; possible D gene TRBD1, 6 bases. CDR1 SEHNR and CDR2 FQNEAQ come from the germline V gene (reference sequence). CDR3 length equals 16 residues. Trimming stripped 5 bases from V and 1 base from J, with 14 bases between. In nucleotides, the CDR3 is TGTGCCAGCAGCCTCCCCGGAGGGGGAACTAATGAAAAACTGTTTTTT. Amino acids: CASSLPGGGTNEKLFF.

The rearrangement uses TRBV28 and TRBJ2-7; no definite D call. The CDR3 loop spans 13 amino acids. The V and J ends lost 7 bases and 1 base respectively, with 11 bases between them. Germline V gives CDR1 MDHEN, CDR2 SYDVKM. The chain's CDR3 is CASTRGRSYEQYF. The CDR3 DNA follows: TGTGCCAGCACCAGAGGCAGGTCCTACGAGCAGTACTTC. The full variable domain, rest sourced from reference TRBV28 and TRBJ2-7, is DVKVTQSSRYLVKRTGEKVFLECVQDMDHENMFWYRQDPGLGLRLIYFSYDVKMKEKGDIPEGYSVSREKKERFSLILESASTNQTSMYLCASTRGRSYEQYFGPGTRLTVT.

V usage is TRBV21-1 and J usage is TRBJ2-3; TRBD1, the table's D call, lacks a check against the DNA. TRBV21-1 is tagged as a pseudogene. CDR3 size: 17 residues. The CDR3 loop is CATEGDRDQPRTDTQYF. CDR3 sequence (DNA): TGTGCCACCGAAGGGGACAGGGATCAACCCCGCACAGATACGCAGTATTTT.

This clonotype was seen only a few times. V usage is TRBV20-1 and J usage is TRBJ2-5; 7 bases match TRBD2. The J segment lost 4 bases and the V segment lost 6 bases, leaving 8 bases of the junction unmatched. The CDR3 runs 13 residues. The germline V gene encodes CDR1 DFQATT and CDR2 SNEGSKA (reference sequence). The CDR3 sequence: CSAPTSFRETQYF. CDR3 DNA sequence: TGCAGTGCCCCGACTAGCTTCCGAGAGACCCAGTACTTC.

The chain employs TRBV27 and TRBJ2-7, with D perhaps TRBD2 (5 bases). V lost 4 bases, J lost 5 bases, and 12 bases lay in between. CDR1 and CDR2 from the germline V gene are MNHEY and SMNVEV (reference sequence). There are 13 residues in the CDR3. The CDR3 reads CASSSTTIHEQYF. As DNA, the CDR3 is TGTGCCAGCAGTTCCACGACTATCCACGAGCAGTACTTC.

In this sample, this clonotype turned up many times. V gene TRBV6-2 or TRBV6-3 combines with J gene TRBJ2-2; D is undetermined. Trimming took 3 bases from V and 6 from J, leaving 2 bases between them. This CDR3 contains 11 residues. From germline, CDR1 is MNHEY and CDR2 SVGEGT. As DNA, the CDR3 is TGTGCCAGCAGTTATCCCGGGGAGCTGTTTTTT. Residues: CASSYPGELFF.

The table lists this clonotype with many counts. The chain joins TRBV6-6 to TRBJ1-1; D gene unclear. From germline, CDR1 is MNHNY and CDR2 SVGAGI (reference sequence). This CDR3 has 13 amino acids. V was cut by 6 bases and J by 4 bases, with 12 bases left in between. Here the CDR3 reads CASSLGPSTEAFF. CDR3 nucleotides: TGTGCCAGCAGCCTTGGGCCCAGCACTGAAGCTTTCTTT.

As regards this clonotype: Relative to the germline gene, one junction end is altered; a read error may explain this. The CDR3 nucleotides read TGTGCCAGCACCTTACCGGGGGCTGGTGGTCAGCCCCAGCATTTT. Protein product: CASTLPGAGGQPQHF. The chain links TRBV7-2 to TRBJ1-5, with a possible D match to TRBD1 (6 bases). Per the germline V gene, CDR1 is SGHTA and CDR2 is FQGNSA. The CDR3 has 15 residues.

This clonotype came up a few times. V usage is TRBV24-1 and J usage is TRBJ2-1, with D possibly TRBD1 on 5 matching bases. Trimming left V 0 bases short and J 6 bases short, with 8 bases between. CDR3 size: 14 residues. Per the germline V gene, CDR1 is KGHDR and CDR2 is SFDVKD. The DNA for the CDR3 is TGTGCCACCAGTGATTTGAGCAGGGTCAATGAGCAGTTCTTC. It specifies CATSDLSRVNEQFF.

The chain recombines TRBV5-1 with TRBJ2-7; 7 nucleotides match TRBD1. J gave up 7 bases and V 0 bases, and 7 bases lay outside the gene matches. This CDR3 contains 14 residues. Germline V gene data show CDR1 as SGHRS and CDR2 as YFSETQ. CDR3: CASSLEYRGWEQYF. In DNA, the CDR3 is TGCGCCAGCAGCTTGGAGTACAGGGGCTGGGAGCAGTACTTC.

V and J are TRBV4-1 and TRBJ2-5; 8 bases match TRBD1. Germline V gene lookup returns CDR1 MGHRA and CDR2 YSYEKL. J gave up 4 bases and V 4 bases, and 5 bases lay outside the gene matches. The CDR3 totals 14 residues. The CDR3 here is CASSPPDRVETQYF. CDR3 sequence (DNA): TGCGCCAGCAGCCCCCCGGACAGGGTAGAGACCCAGTACTTC.

This clonotype was observed a handful of times. The chain has TRBV4-2 and TRBJ1-1; maybe TRBD1 (6 bases). The CDR3 loop spans 14 amino acids. Deletions cut 5 bases from V and 6 bases from J, with 16 bases between. The V gene's germline CDR1 is LGHNA and CDR2 YNFKEQ. CDR3 in DNA: TGTGCCAGCAGCTCTCAACCAGGGGAGGCTGAAGCTTTCTTT. Translation: CASSSQPGEAEAFF.

There are a few counts of this clonotype. This chain uses TRBV12-3 or TRBV12-4 with TRBJ2-2; 10 nucleotides line up with TRBD1. The CDR3 is 15 residues long. The junction had 4 bases not matched to a gene; V was cut back by 3 bases and J by 6 bases. CDR3 sequence: CASSFGQGGPGELFF. CDR3 in DNA: TGTGCCAGCAGTTTCGGACAGGGGGGTCCCGGGGAGCTGTTTTTT.

This rearrangement joins TRBV12-3 or TRBV12-4 to TRBJ2-6; D ambiguous. The V end was cut by 7 bases, the J end by 0 bases, with 7 bases between. The CDR3 is 14 residues long. The CDR3 protein is CASNQYSGANVLTF. CDR3 bases: TGTGCCAGCAATCAGTACTCTGGGGCCAACGTCCTGACTTTC.

The V and J genes are TRBV6-1 and TRBJ2-3; TRBD1 agrees at 9 bases. The CDR3 extends over 14 amino acids. V trimming: 6 bases; J trimming: 5 bases; junction bases outside the gene matches: 6. Germline CDR1 is MNHNS and CDR2 is SASEGT. In DNA form, the CDR3 reads TGTGCCAGCAGAACGGGACAGGGACGAGATACGCAGTATTTT. Translated, it gives CASRTGQGRDTQYF.

This clonotype was observed a few times. The V call is TRBV6-2 or TRBV6-3, the J call TRBJ2-5; the D gene is possibly TRBD1 (6 bases). In germline, CDR1 is MNHEY, CDR2 SVGEGT. The CDR3 extends over 15 amino acids. Between the trimmed V and J ends, which lost 2 bases and 4 bases, there was a span of 14 bases. The CDR3 DNA follows: TGTGCCAGCAGTTACGGCAGGGGAATCTCAGAGACCCAGTACTTC. Residues: CASSYGRGISETQYF.

The chain uses TRBV20-1 and TRBJ2-2, with unresolved D. V gave up 5 bases and J gave up 0 bases, with 10 bases separating them. CDR1 and CDR2 (germline): DFQATT, SNEGSKA (reference sequence). The CDR3 is made up of 14 amino acids. The CDR3 nucleotides read TGCAGTGCTTCCCGTCACGCGAACACCGGGGAGCTGTTTTTT. Its protein product is CSASRHANTGELFF.

This clonotype showed up just a few times. The CDR3 protein is CSARDPSGRGEQYF. The CDR3 DNA sequence: TGCAGTGCTAGAGATCCTAGCGGGAGGGGCGAGCAGTACTTC. The rearrangement joins TRBV20-1 to TRBJ2-7, with 12 bases fitting TRBD2. In germline, CDR1 is DFQATT, CDR2 SNEGSKA (reference sequence). After removal of 0 bases from V and 6 bases from J, the junction contained 3 bases not matched to a gene. The CDR3 sequence is 14 residues long.

This clonotype occurred a few times. This sequence joins TRBV12-3 or TRBV12-4 and TRBJ2-7; 10 nucleotides line up with TRBD1. The CDR3 runs to 16 residues. The ends lost 6 bases at V and 3 bases at J; junction bases unmatched: 11. The CDR3 sequence: CASRPPWTGGRYEQYF. The CDR3 DNA is TGTGCCAGCAGGCCACCCTGGACAGGGGGACGCTACGAGCAGTACTTC.

This clonotype was observed a handful of times. The chain joins TRBV2 to TRBJ1-6, with D possibly TRBD1 on 6 matching bases. The germline CDR1 and CDR2 sequences are SNHLY and FYNNEI. V was shortened by 7 bases and J by 7 bases, with 8 bases between the two germline ends. This CDR3 spans 12 amino acids. CDR3 amino acids: CASTGANSPLHF. For the CDR3, the DNA is TGTGCCAGCACGGGGGCGAATTCACCCCTCCACTTT.

A remark on this clonotype: A read error may produce the germline difference seen at one junction end. The chain recombines TRBV12-3 or TRBV12-4 with TRBJ2-5, with D perhaps TRBD1 (5 bases). This CDR3 has 13 residues. In DNA, the CDR3 is TGTGCCAGCAGTTTTCCAGGGATGGAGACCCAGTGCTTC. Residues: CASSFPGMETQCF.

This clonotype was counted once. This chain uses TRBV18 with TRBJ2-2; 9 positions agree with TRBD2. Losses at the gene ends were 6 bases for V and 1 base for J; bases not matched to a gene: 6. This CDR3 is 16 amino acids long. Germline V lookup: CDR1 KGHSH, CDR2 LQKENI. The CDR3 reads CASSPTTSGNTGELFF. The CDR3 nucleotides are TGTGCCAGCTCTCCTACGACTAGCGGGAACACCGGGGAGCTGTTTTTT.

The V call is TRBV12-3 or TRBV12-4, the J call TRBJ1-5, with a weak D call TRBD1 (6 bases). V was cut by 6 bases and J by 4 bases, with 16 bases left in between. CDR3 length: 15 amino acids. Written as DNA, the CDR3 is TGTGCCAGCAGGACCACAGGGATCGGGAATCAGCCCCAGCATTTT. It translates to CASRTTGIGNQPQHF.

This clonotype came up a few times. The V gene is TRBV10-3, the J gene TRBJ1-2; tentative D call: TRBD1 (5 bases). There are 15 residues in the CDR3. Deletions cut 6 bases from V and 7 bases from J, with 21 bases between. In germline, CDR1 is ENHRY, CDR2 SYGVKD. CDR3 bases: TGTGCCATCAGCGAGGAGGAGGGGAGCCGCCGTGGCTACACCTTC. Its protein product is CAISEEEGSRRGYTF.

CDR3 amino acids: CASSYSNAGAGANVLTF. The CDR3 coding sequence is TGTGCCAGCAGTTACTCCAATGCCGGGGCTGGGGCCAACGTCCTGACTTTC. The chain is built from TRBV6-5 and TRBJ2-6; D is possibly TRBD2 (5 bases). Germline CDR1 is MNHEY and CDR2 is SVGAGI. The CDR3 covers 17 residues. The V end lost 0 bases, the J end lost 2 bases, and 11 bases lay between the germline ends.